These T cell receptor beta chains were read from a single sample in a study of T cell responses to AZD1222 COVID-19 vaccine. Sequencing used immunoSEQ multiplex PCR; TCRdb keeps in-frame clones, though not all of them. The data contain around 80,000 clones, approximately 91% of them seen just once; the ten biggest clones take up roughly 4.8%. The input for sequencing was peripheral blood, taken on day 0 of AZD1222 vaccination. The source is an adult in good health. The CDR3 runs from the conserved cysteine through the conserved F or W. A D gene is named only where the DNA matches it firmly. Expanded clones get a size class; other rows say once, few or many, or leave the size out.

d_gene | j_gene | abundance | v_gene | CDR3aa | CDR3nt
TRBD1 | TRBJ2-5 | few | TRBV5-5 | CASSSLDRGFPGAQYF | TGTGCCAGCAGCTCTCTGGACAGGGGGTTCCCAGGGGCCCAGTACTTC
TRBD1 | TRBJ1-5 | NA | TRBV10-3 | CAISWDSQDQPQHF | TGTGCCATCAGTTGGGACAGCCAGGATCAGCCCCAGCATTTT
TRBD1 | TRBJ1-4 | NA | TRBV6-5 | CASRPPGGIPSILFF | TGTGCCAGCAGGCCACCAGGGGGGATTCCGTCTATACTGTTTTTT
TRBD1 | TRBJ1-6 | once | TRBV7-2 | CASSLGQGAYSPLHF | TGTGCCAGCAGCTTAGGACAGGGGGCTTATTCACCCCTCCACTTT
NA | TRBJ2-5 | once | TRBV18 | CASSLRLETQYF | TGTGCCAGCTCACTCCGCCTCGAGACCCAGTACTTC
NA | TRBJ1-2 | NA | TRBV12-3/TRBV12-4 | CASSSMGGYTF | TGTGCCAGCAGTTCGATGGGTGGCTACACCTTC
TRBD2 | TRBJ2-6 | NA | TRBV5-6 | CASSSQRRGIHSGANVLTF | TGTGCCAGCAGCTCCCAACGGCGGGGGATACACTCTGGGGCCAACGTCCTGACTTTC
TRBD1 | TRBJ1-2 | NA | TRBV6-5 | CASSSLDRANYGYTF | TGTGCCAGCAGTTCCCTCGACAGGGCTAACTATGGCTACACCTTC
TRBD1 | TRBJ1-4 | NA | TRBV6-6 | CASRSTGGHEKLFF | TGTGCCAGCAGGTCGACAGGGGGACATGAAAAACTGTTTTTT
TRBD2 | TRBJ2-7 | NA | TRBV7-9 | CASSPQLAGGVHEQYF | TGTGCCAGCAGCCCCCAGTTAGCGGGGGGAGTCCACGAGCAGTACTTC
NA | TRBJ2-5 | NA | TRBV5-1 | CASSLIITGEYQETQYF | TGCGCCAGCAGCTTGATAATAACGGGGGAGTACCAAGAGACCCAGTACTTC
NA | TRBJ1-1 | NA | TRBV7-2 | CASSSISGLINTEAFF | TGTGCCAGCAGCTCCATTTCGGGACTCATAAACACTGAAGCTTTCTTT
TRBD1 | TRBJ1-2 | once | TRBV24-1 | CATSDLDRGSYGYTF | TGTGCCACCAGTGATTTGGACAGGGGATCGTATGGCTACACCTTC
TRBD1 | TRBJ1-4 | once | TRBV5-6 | CASSFLRGRSTNEKLFF | TGTGCCAGCAGCTTTCTAAGGGGGCGTTCAACTAATGAAAAACTGTTTTTT
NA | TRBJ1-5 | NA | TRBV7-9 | CASSLDTYSNQPQHF | TGTGCCAGCAGCTTAGACACGTATAGCAATCAGCCCCAGCATTTT